This T cell receptor (beta chain) was sequenced during a study of CD8 T cells in Susac syndrome (dated by TCRdb to 2018 to 2020). With respect to the entire study: Whether CD8+ T cell activation and differentiation in Susac syndrome was antigen driven was tested using repertoire sequencing.

RNA was extracted using the RNeasy kit, and about 0.45 to 1 microgram was reverse transcribed with random hexamers. The immunoSEQ multiplex PCR assay, which covers 54 Vbeta and 13 Jbeta segments, was used to amplify TCR beta CDR3 regions. Bias from PCR amplification was corrected by using a synthetic template baseline for primer optimization and for computational correction. Per the authors' processing: Only productive sequences were kept, with reads annotated to V, D and J genes according to IMGT and analyzed in immunoSEQ Analyzer. Clonality was computed as one minus Shannon entropy normalized by log2 of the number of productive unique sequences. For each patient and control, public and private clones were evaluated among the 100 most prevalent clones. Clones were defined as Susac-specific if absent from the healthy and MS cohorts, from 900 to 1,200 published viral clones and from other ImmuneACCESS disease sequences. TCRdb took the public reads, trimmed them with fastp at Q25, ran MiXCR for clone calling and kept in-frame beta chains. Rows merge per CDR3 protein into single entries with the most common DNA and genes. The V and J calls shown here were made by TCRdb, not taken from the authors' results. A total of about 110,000 distinct CDR3 sequences appear in this sample, roughly 96% of them only once. The ten largest clones represent 0.096% of the sample.

Study-wide findings and limitations: The study acknowledged that relatively few individuals were included in the TCR sequencing and HLA analysis.

On this clonotype: Its antigen remains unidentified. Base qualities are not at hand, and no much larger clone is one base apart.

High-throughput TCR beta sequencing profiled peripheral blood CD8+ and CD4+ T cells from healthy donors, Susac syndrome patients and multiple sclerosis patients. The healthy donors served as controls matched for age and sex. Bulk CD8+ and CD4+ T cells were purified by magnetic negative isolation, while CD8+ TEMRA cells were enriched using FACS. Blood was drawn into EDTA tubes, processed within 24 hours, and PBMCs were isolated by density gradient centrifugation. PBMCs intended for TCR sequencing were frozen in liquid nitrogen and were later thawed in a 37 degrees C water bath. The sorted or isolated CD4+, CD8+ and CD8+ TEMRA cells had a purity of 90% or higher. This receptor was identified in a human donor in good health. Specimen: CD4+ T cells from PBMCs.

CDR3 reads: CASSYSNGPYTF. The bases are TGTGCCAGCAGTTACTCGAACGGCCCCTACACCTTC. The receptor chain draws on TRBV6-5 and TRBJ1-2, with the D gene uncertain. The junction shows trimming of 0 bases on V and 10 bases on J, plus 9 bases between the germline ends. From cysteine to phenylalanine, the CDR3 is 12 amino acids long. This entry keeps only the CDR3 DNA: 36 bases, framed from base 1. Via the germline V gene, CDR1 is MNHEY and CDR2 SVGAGI.